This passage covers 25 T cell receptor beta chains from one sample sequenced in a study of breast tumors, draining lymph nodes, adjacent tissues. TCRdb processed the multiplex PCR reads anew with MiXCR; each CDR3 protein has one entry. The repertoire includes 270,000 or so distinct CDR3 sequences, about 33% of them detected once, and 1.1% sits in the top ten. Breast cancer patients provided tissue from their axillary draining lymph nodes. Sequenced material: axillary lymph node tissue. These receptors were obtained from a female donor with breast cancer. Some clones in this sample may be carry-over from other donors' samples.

The CDR3 region is CSASRGADPGHSNQPQHF. The CDR3 DNA reads as TGCAGTGCTAGTCGCGGGGCCGACCCGGGGCATAGCAATCAGCCCCAGCATTTT. The chain couples TRBV20-1 to TRBJ1-5, with TRBD1 as a possible D gene (5 bases). The germline V gene has CDR1 DFQATT and CDR2 SNEGSKA (reference sequence). The V gene lost 3 bases and the J gene lost 0 bases, with 21 bases spanning the gap. This CDR3 comprises 18 residues.

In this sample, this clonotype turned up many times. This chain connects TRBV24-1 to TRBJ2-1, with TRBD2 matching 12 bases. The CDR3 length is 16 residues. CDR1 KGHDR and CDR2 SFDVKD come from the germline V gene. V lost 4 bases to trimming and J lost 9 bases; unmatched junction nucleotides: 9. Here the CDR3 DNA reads TGTGCCACCAGTGACCCTCGGCTAGCGGGAGGGACTGAGCAGTTCTTC. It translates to CATSDPRLAGGTEQFF.

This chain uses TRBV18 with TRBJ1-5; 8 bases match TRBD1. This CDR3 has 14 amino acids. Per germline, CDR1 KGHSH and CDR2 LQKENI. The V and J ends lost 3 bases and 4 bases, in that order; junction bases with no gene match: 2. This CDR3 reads CASSPTGENQPQHF. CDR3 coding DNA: TGTGCCAGCTCACCGACAGGGGAAAATCAGCCCCAGCATTTT.

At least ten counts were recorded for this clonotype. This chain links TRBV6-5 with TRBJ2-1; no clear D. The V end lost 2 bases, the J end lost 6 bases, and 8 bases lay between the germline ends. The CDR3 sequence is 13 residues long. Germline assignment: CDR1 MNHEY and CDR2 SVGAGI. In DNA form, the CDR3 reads TGTGCCAGCAGTTACGGTAGTGGCAATGAGCAGTTCTTC. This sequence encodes CASSYGSGNEQFF.

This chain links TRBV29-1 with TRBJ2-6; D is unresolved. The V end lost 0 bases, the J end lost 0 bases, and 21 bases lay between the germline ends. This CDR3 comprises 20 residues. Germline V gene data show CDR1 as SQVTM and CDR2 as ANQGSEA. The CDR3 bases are TGCAGCGTTGAAGATGCCGGTTATGAGCAGGCCGACTCTGGGGCCAACGTCCTGACTTTC. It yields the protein CSVEDAGYEQADSGANVLTF.

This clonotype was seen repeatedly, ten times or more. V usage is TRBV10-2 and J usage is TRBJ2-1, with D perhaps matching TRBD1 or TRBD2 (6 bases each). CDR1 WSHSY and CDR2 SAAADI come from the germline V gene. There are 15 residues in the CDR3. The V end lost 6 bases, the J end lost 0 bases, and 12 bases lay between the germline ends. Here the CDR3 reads CASRNGGGSYNEQFF. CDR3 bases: TGCGCCAGCAGGAACGGGGGCGGCTCCTACAATGAGCAGTTCTTC.

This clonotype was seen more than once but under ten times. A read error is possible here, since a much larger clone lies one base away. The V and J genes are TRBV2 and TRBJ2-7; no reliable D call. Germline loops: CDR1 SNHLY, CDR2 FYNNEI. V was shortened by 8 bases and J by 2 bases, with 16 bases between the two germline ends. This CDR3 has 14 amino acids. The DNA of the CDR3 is TGTGCCAGCGGTGTGAGCCATACCACCTACGAGCAGTACTTC. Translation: CASGVSHTTYEQYF.

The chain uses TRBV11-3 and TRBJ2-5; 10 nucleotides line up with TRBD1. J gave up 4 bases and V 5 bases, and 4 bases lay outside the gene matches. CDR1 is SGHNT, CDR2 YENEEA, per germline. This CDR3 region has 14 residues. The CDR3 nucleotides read TGTGCCAGCAGCGCGGACAGGGGGATAGAGACCCAGTACTTC. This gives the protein CASSADRGIETQYF. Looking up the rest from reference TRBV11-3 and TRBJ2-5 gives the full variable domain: EAGVVQSPRYKIIEKKQPVAFWCNPISGHNTLYWYLQNLGQGPELLIRYENEEAVDDSQLPKDRFSAERLKGVDSTLKIQPAELGDSAVYLCASSADRGIETQYFGPGTRLLVL.

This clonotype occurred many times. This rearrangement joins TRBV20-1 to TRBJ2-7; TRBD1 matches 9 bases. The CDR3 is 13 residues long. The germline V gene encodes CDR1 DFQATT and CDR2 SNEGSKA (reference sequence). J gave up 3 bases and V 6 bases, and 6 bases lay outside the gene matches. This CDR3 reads CSAGQGRNYEQYF. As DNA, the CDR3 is TGCAGTGCCGGACAGGGGCGAAACTACGAGCAGTACTTC.

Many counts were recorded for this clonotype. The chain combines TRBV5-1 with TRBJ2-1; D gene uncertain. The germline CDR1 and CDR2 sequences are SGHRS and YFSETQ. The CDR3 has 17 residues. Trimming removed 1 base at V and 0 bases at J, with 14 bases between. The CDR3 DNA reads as TGCGCCAGCAGCTTGCTCCCCGGGCCCAGCTCCTACAATGAGCAGTTCTTC. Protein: CASSLLPGPSSYNEQFF.

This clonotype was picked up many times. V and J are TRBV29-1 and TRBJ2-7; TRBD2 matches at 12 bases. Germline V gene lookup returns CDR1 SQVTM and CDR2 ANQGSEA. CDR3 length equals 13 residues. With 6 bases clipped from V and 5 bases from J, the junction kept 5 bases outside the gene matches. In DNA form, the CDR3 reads TGCAGCGTCCGGACTAGCGGGACCCACGAGCAGTACTTC. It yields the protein CSVRTSGTHEQYF.

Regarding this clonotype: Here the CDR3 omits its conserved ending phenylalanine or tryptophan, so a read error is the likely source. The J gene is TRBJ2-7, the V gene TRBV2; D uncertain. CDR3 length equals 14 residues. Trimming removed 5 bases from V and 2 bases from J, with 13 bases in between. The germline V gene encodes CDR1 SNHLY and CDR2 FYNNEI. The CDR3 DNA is TGTGCCAGCAGTAGCAGGAACGGACCCTACGAGCAGTACCTC. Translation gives CASSSRNGPYEQYL.

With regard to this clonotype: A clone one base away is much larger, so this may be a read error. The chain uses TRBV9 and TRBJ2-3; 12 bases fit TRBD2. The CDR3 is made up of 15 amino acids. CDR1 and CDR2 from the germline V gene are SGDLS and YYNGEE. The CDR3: CASSPSGRAADTPYF. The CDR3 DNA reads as TGTGCCAGCAGCCCTAGCGGGAGGGCCGCAGATACGCCGTATTTT.

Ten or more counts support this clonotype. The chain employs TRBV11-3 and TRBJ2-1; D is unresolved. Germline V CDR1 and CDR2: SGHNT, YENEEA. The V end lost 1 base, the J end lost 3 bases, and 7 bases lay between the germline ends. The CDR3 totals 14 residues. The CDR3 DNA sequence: TGTGCCAGCAGCTTAGGGCCTGTCTACAATGAGCAGTTCTTC. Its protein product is CASSLGPVYNEQFF.

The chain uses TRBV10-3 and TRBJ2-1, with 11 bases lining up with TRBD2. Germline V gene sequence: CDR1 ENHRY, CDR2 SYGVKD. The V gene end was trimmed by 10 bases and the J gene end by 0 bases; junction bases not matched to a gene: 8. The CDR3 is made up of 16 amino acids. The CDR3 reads CATALAGGSSYNEQFF. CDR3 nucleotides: TGTGCCACTGCATTAGCGGGAGGGAGCTCCTACAATGAGCAGTTCTTC.

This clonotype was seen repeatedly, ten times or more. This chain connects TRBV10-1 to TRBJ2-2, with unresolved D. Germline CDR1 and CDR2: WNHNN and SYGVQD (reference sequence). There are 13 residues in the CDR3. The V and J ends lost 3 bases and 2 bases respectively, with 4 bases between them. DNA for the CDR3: TGCGCCAGCAGTGACAGAAACACCGGGGAGCTGTTTTTT. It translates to CASSDRNTGELFF.

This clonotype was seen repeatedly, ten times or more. The CDR3 loop is CASSPTSGANTGELFF. In nucleotides, the CDR3 is TGTGCCAGCAGCCCGACTAGCGGGGCGAACACCGGGGAGCTGTTTTTT. The chain recombines TRBV9 with TRBJ2-2; 11 nucleotides align to TRBD2. Trimming at V came to 4 bases and at J to 0 bases, leaving 2 bases not matched to a gene. CDR1 and CDR2 (germline): SGDLS, YYNGEE. The CDR3 length is 16 residues.

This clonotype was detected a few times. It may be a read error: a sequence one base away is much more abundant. This CDR3 is CASSWTNYGYAF. The CDR3 bases are TGTGCCAGCAGTTGGACAAACTATGGCTACGCCTTC. The chain carries TRBV6-5 and TRBJ1-2; D may be TRBD1 (5 bases). CDR1 and CDR2 (germline): MNHEY, SVGAGI. This CDR3 spans 12 amino acids.

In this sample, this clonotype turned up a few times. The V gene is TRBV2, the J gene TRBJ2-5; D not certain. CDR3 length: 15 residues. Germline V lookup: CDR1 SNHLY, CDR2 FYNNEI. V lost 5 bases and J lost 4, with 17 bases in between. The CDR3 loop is CASSPGSRAGETQYF. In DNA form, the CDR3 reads TGTGCCAGCAGTCCCGGTAGTCGGGCCGGAGAGACCCAGTACTTC.

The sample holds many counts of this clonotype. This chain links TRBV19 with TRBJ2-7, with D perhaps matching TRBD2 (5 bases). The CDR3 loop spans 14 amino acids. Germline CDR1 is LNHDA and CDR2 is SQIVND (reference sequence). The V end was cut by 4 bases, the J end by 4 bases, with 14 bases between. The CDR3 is CASSKALAEYEQYF. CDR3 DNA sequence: TGTGCCAGTAGTAAGGCGCTAGCAGAATACGAGCAGTACTTC.

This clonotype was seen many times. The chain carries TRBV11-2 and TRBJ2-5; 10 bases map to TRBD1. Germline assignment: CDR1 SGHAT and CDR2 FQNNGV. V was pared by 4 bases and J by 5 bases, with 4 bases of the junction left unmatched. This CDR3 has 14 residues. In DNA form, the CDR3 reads TGTGCCAGCAGCTCCCAGGGACAGGGGGAGACCCAGTACTTC. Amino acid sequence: CASSSQGQGETQYF.

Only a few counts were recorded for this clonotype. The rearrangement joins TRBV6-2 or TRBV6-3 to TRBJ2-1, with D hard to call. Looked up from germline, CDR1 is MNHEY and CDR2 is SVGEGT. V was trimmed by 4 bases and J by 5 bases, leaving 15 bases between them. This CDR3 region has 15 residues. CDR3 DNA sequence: TGTGCCAGCAGTTTCTCCGGGCTCCCCCACAATGAGCAGTTCTTC. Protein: CASSFSGLPHNEQFF.

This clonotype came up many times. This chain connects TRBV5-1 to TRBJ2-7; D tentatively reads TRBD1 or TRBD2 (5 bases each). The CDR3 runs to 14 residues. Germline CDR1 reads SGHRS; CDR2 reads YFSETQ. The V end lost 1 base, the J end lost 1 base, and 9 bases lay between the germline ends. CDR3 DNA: TGCGCCAGCAGCTTGTATGGGGGATCCTACGAGCAGTACTTC. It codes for CASSLYGGSYEQYF.

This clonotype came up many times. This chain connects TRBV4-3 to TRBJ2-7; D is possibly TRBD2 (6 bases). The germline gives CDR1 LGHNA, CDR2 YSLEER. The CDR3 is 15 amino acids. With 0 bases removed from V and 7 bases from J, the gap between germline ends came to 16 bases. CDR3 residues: CASSQDSAGEAEQYF. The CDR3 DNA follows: TGCGCCAGCAGCCAAGATTCAGCGGGCGAGGCGGAGCAGTACTTC.

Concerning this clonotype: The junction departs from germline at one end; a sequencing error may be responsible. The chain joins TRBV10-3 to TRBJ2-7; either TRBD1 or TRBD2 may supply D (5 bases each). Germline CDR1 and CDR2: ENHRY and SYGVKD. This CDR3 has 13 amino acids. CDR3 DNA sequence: TGTGCCAGCAGTTACGGGGCAACCTACGGGCAGTACTTC. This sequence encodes CASSYGATYGQYF.